The 7 T cell receptor beta chains presented below share a single source sample, sequenced in a study of blood T cell repertoires in COVID-19. Assay: immunoSEQ multiplex PCR; the TCRdb copy retains only in-frame clones and omits some. The table includes 250,000 to 350,000 clones, more than 75% detected once. The sequenced sample consisted of PBMCs or T cells enriched from blood (not recorded which). These TCRs come from a woman in her twenties or thirties who had recovered from COVID-19.

V usage is TRBV4-1 and J usage is TRBJ1-1; D might be TRBD1 (6 bases). Trimming removed 1 base from V and 4 bases from J, with 13 bases in between. The CDR3 runs 15 residues. The germline V gene has CDR1 MGHRA and CDR2 YSYEKL. The CDR3 loop reads CASSQVGQGRTEAFF. The CDR3 DNA follows: TGCGCCAGCAGCCAAGTGGGGCAGGGGCGCACTGAAGCTTTCTTT.

This clone was found many times. This chain links TRBV20-1 with TRBJ2-2; 7 nucleotides line up with TRBD2. The CDR3 has 14 amino acids. J gave up 6 bases and V 3 bases, and 7 bases lay outside the gene matches. Germline V gene data show CDR1 as DFQATT and CDR2 as SNEGSKA (reference sequence). The CDR3 sequence is CSASRGGRAGELFF. CDR3 in DNA: TGCAGTGCTAGTCGCGGGGGAAGGGCCGGGGAGCTGTTTTTT.

This chain joins TRBV10-2 and TRBJ1-5; TRBD1 might be the D (6 bases). The CDR3 is 14 residues long. The germline CDR1 and CDR2 sequences are WSHSY and SAAADI. V was clipped by 3 bases and J by 4 bases, with 10 bases between them. CDR3 in DNA: TGCGCCAGCAGTGAACAGGGAAGGAATCAGCCCCAGCATTTT. It specifies CASSEQGRNQPQHF.

The chain combines TRBV4-1 with TRBJ2-1, with D hard to call. The CDR3 is 15 amino acids. Germline-derived CDR1 and CDR2 are MGHRA and YSYEKL. V lost 1 base and J lost 7, with 14 bases in between. The CDR3 DNA sequence: TGCGCCAGCAGCCAAGTCTCCCGAGAGAAGAATGAGCAGTTCTTC. Its translation: CASSQVSREKNEQFF.

This clone was recorded only once. This specimen includes other DNA sequences encoding the same CDR3. The genes are TRBV19 and TRBJ1-2; D unresolved. The CDR3 is 14 amino acids. CDR1 is LNHDA and CDR2 is SQIVND in the germline V gene (reference sequence). Trimming pared 4 bases from V and 8 bases from J, leaving 17 bases between. The CDR3 is CASSTLGASGGYTF. In DNA, the CDR3 is TGTGCCAGTAGTACGCTAGGAGCTTCGGGAGGCTACACCTTC.

V and J are TRBV27 and TRBJ1-2; 7 bases are shared with TRBD1. CDR1 is MNHEY and CDR2 is SMNVEV in the germline V gene (reference sequence). There are 13 residues in the CDR3. The V and J ends lost 6 bases and 4 bases, in that order; junction bases with no gene match: 5. CDR3 residues: CASSRGQTYGYTF. The CDR3, as DNA: TGTGCCAGCAGCCGGGGACAGACCTATGGCTACACCTTC.

The chain links TRBV3-1 (or the pseudogene TRBV3-2) to TRBJ1-6; D possibly corresponds to TRBD1 (5 bases). CDR3 length: 15 residues. Germline V CDR1 and CDR2: LGHDT, YNNKEL (reference sequence). The V end was cut by 0 bases, the J end by 10 bases, with 13 bases between. The CDR3 reads CASSQDWARESPLHF. The DNA for the CDR3 is TGTGCCAGCAGCCAAGATTGGGCCAGGGAATCACCCCTCCACTTT.